The 28 T cell receptor beta chains below all came from one sample that was sequenced in a study of blood T cell repertoires in COVID-19. Generated by immunoSEQ multiplex PCR, the TCRdb table keeps only in-frame clones and is missing some. Of about 140,000 clones in the sample, 84% were seen once. Sequencing was done on a sample of peripheral blood. The origin of the receptors is a young man with COVID-19, enrolled during active disease.

The chain links TRBV27 to TRBJ1-4, with no clear D. There are 15 residues in the CDR3. V was clipped by 0 bases and J by 4 bases, with 9 bases between them. CDR1 is MNHEY, CDR2 SMNVEV, per germline (reference sequence). The CDR3 spells CASSLSGSVNEKLFF. DNA of the CDR3: TGTGCCAGCAGTTTATCAGGCAGCGTTAATGAAAAACTGTTTTTT.

This rearrangement joins TRBV7-2 to TRBJ2-7; the match to TRBD2 covers 11 bases. Per the germline V gene, CDR1 is SGHTA and CDR2 is FQGNSA. The CDR3 is 15 amino acids. J lost 0 bases, V lost 8 bases, and 6 bases had no gene match. Here the CDR3 reads CASQKTSGNSYEQYF. CDR3 in DNA: TGTGCCAGCCAAAAGACTAGCGGGAACTCCTACGAGCAGTACTTC. The full variable domain, with the rest looked up from reference TRBV7-2 and TRBJ2-7, is GAGVSQSPSNKVTEKGKDVELRCDPISGHTALYWYRQSLGQGLEFLIYFQGNSAPDKSGLPSDRFSAERTGGSVSTLTIQRTQQEDSAVYLCASQKTSGNSYEQYFGPGTRLTVT.

The rearrangement links TRBV5-4 to TRBJ2-4; 7 nucleotides align to TRBD1. V gave up 0 bases and J gave up 1 base; unmatched junction bases: 10. The germline gives CDR1 SGHNT, CDR2 YYREEE (reference sequence). The CDR3 loop spans 18 amino acids. This chain's CDR3 is CASSLGLTGMRAKNIQYF. Written as DNA, the CDR3 is TGTGCCAGCAGCTTGGGGTTGACAGGGATGCGGGCCAAAAACATTCAGTACTTC.

The chain couples TRBV2 to TRBJ2-7; D is possibly TRBD1 (6 bases). Trimming stripped 8 bases from V and 3 bases from J, with 23 bases between. In germline, CDR1 is SNHLY, CDR2 FYNNEI. The CDR3 covers 16 residues. Written as DNA, the CDR3 is TGTGCCAGCGTTGGAGCCGGGACATCCCTACTCTACGAGCAGTACTTC. This codes for CASVGAGTSLLYEQYF.

This chain uses TRBV10-2 with TRBJ2-7; 8 bases align to TRBD2. The CDR3 is 14 residues long. Germline V lookup: CDR1 WSHSY, CDR2 SAAADI. J lost 6 bases, V lost 2 bases, and 6 bases had no gene match. The CDR3 region is CASSEGLAIREQYF. The CDR3 nucleotides read TGCGCCAGCAGTGAGGGACTAGCAATACGCGAGCAGTACTTC.

The chain carries TRBV18 and TRBJ1-5, with TRBD1 as a possible D gene (5 bases). Germline V gene sequence: CDR1 KGHSH, CDR2 LQKENI. Trimming stripped 4 bases from V and 9 bases from J, with 13 bases between. CDR3 length: 13 amino acids. Here the CDR3 reads CASSRGSTWPQHF. CDR3 coding DNA: TGTGCCAGCTCACGGGGCAGTACCTGGCCCCAGCATTTT.

The V and J genes are TRBV10-3 and TRBJ2-2; a possible D gene is TRBD2 (5 bases). Per germline, CDR1 ENHRY and CDR2 SYGVKD. The V and J ends lost 6 bases and 5 bases respectively, with 13 bases between them. This CDR3 spans 14 amino acids. Here the CDR3 reads CAIRRDSVTGELFF. CDR3 nucleotide sequence: TGTGCCATCAGGAGGGATTCGGTAACCGGGGAGCTGTTTTTT.

The J gene is TRBJ2-2, the V gene TRBV19, with D possibly matching TRBD1 (5 bases). V lost 6 bases, J lost 6 bases, and 20 bases lay in between. CDR1 is LNHDA, CDR2 SQIVND, per germline (reference sequence). CDR3 size: 16 residues. For the CDR3, the DNA is TGTGCCAGTAGAAGGTCCAGGGCGTCTTCAGCCGGGGAGCTGTTTTTT. Amino acids: CASRRSRASSAGELFF.

J is TRBJ1-5 and V is TRBV27; TRBD1 matches at 8 bases. V shed 6 bases, J shed 6 bases, and the junction held 19 bases outside the gene matches. This CDR3 is built from 18 residues. CDR1 and CDR2 (germline): MNHEY, SMNVEV (reference sequence). The CDR3 reads CASRQRGRGQGLIQPQHF. The CDR3 DNA reads TGTGCCAGCAGGCAAAGGGGCCGAGGACAGGGCCTAATTCAGCCCCAGCATTTT.

The chain is built from TRBV10-3 and TRBJ2-2; the D gene is possibly TRBD1 (6 bases). Trimming took 10 bases from V and 2 from J, leaving 11 bases between them. CDR3 size: 13 residues. Germline loops: CDR1 ENHRY, CDR2 SYGVKD. This chain's CDR3 is CANQGPNTGELFF. The CDR3 DNA reads as TGTGCCAACCAGGGGCCCAACACCGGGGAGCTGTTTTTT.

The chain carries TRBV11-3 and TRBJ1-1; no firm D call. The CDR3 covers 16 residues. V was cut by 1 base and J by 4 bases, with 16 bases left in between. The germline V gene encodes CDR1 SGHNT and CDR2 YENEEA. The DNA of the CDR3 is TGTGCCAGCAGCTTAGGGTGGTGGGGAGAGAGCACTGAAGCTTTCTTT. It translates to CASSLGWWGESTEAFF.

J is TRBJ2-1 and V is TRBV11-2; TRBD2 matches at 8 bases. This CDR3 region has 12 residues. The V and J ends lost 2 bases and 12 bases, in that order; junction bases with no gene match: 3. Germline V gene lookup returns CDR1 SGHAT and CDR2 FQNNGV. The CDR3 spells CASSLSGSVQFF. The CDR3 coding sequence is TGTGCCAGCAGCTTAAGCGGGAGTGTGCAGTTCTTC.

The chain joins TRBV27 to TRBJ2-7; D is perhaps TRBD2 (5 bases). CDR3 length equals 15 residues. CDR1 and CDR2 (germline): MNHEY, SMNVEV (reference sequence). The V gene lost 6 bases and the J gene lost 2 bases, with 17 bases spanning the gap. CDR3 in DNA: TGTGCCAGCAGCACCCGGACTGGCCTCACCTACGAGCAGTACTTC. This gives the protein CASSTRTGLTYEQYF.

The chain uses TRBV19 and TRBJ1-4; 7 nucleotides match TRBD1. Germline V CDR1 and CDR2: LNHDA, SQIVND (reference sequence). The CDR3 runs to 14 residues. J gave up 7 bases and V 7 bases, and 9 bases lay outside the gene matches. The CDR3 protein is CASTVDRSSEKLFF. In nucleotides, the CDR3 is TGTGCCAGTACCGTGGACAGGTCAAGTGAAAAACTGTTTTTT.

CDR3 loop: CASGQLGTNTIYF. CDR3 in DNA: TGTGCCAGCGGCCAGCTAGGAACCAACACCATATATTTT. The chain recombines TRBV5-6 with TRBJ1-3; D unresolved. V was trimmed by 7 bases and J by 7 bases, leaving 15 bases between them. Germline CDR1 SGHDT, CDR2 YYEEEE. The CDR3 is 13 residues long.

The chain combines TRBV6-5 with TRBJ1-2; TRBD1 aligns across 10 bases. The ends lost 6 bases at V and 6 bases at J; junction bases unmatched: 10. Germline assignment: CDR1 MNHEY and CDR2 SVGAGI. The CDR3 consists of 15 residues. The CDR3 sequence is CASSLARDRGNGYTF. As DNA, the CDR3 is TGTGCCAGCAGCCTGGCTAGGGACAGGGGTAATGGCTACACCTTC.

V is TRBV5-6 and J is TRBJ2-7; no definite D call. From germline, CDR1 is SGHDT and CDR2 YYEEEE. CDR3 length: 13 amino acids. The ends were cut back, 1 base at V and 3 bases at J, with 8 bases in the middle. CDR3 bases: TGTGCCAGCAGCTTGCCCGGGTACTACGAGCAGTACTTC. This gives the protein CASSLPGYYEQYF.

In its sample, this clone was seen a few times. V and J are TRBV7-9 and TRBJ2-3; a weak D match, TRBD2 (5 bases). CDR3 length: 12 residues. Looked up from germline, CDR1 is SEHNR and CDR2 is FQNEAQ (reference sequence). The V gene lost 9 bases and the J gene lost 1 base, with 8 bases spanning the gap. The CDR3 coding sequence is TGTGCCAGTCTGCGGGGCACAGATACGCAGTATTTT. This gives the protein CASLRGTDTQYF.

V usage is TRBV9 and J usage is TRBJ2-3; D unclear. Deletions cut 3 bases from V and 0 bases from J, with 2 bases between. Germline CDR1 is SGDLS and CDR2 is YYNGEE. This CDR3 contains 12 residues. CDR3 sequence: CASSASTDTQYF. In DNA, the CDR3 is TGTGCCAGCAGCGCTAGCACAGATACGCAGTATTTT.

This chain connects TRBV27 to TRBJ2-3; the D gene is possibly TRBD1 (5 bases). This CDR3 region has 14 residues. Germline CDR1 and CDR2: MNHEY and SMNVEV (reference sequence). The V gene lost 5 bases and the J gene lost 6 bases, with 15 bases spanning the gap. The CDR3, as DNA: TGTGCCAGCAGTCATACAAGGGGATGGGATACGCAGTATTTT. The encoded protein is CASSHTRGWDTQYF.

V gene TRBV7-2 combines with J gene TRBJ2-1; maybe TRBD2 (6 bases). The CDR3 sequence is 14 residues long. Germline V gene lookup returns CDR1 SGHTA and CDR2 FQGNSA. Trimming pared 4 bases from V and 0 bases from J, leaving 7 bases between. The CDR3 nucleotides are TGTGCCAGCAGCTCCGGGGGCTCCTACAATGAGCAGTTCTTC. It yields the protein CASSSGGSYNEQFF.

The chain is built from TRBV4-1 and TRBJ2-3; possible D gene TRBD1, 5 bases. Germline CDR1 and CDR2: MGHRA and YSYEKL. Trimming took off 3 bases at V and 3 bases at J, with 16 bases between the two ends. This CDR3 contains 16 residues. The CDR3 sequence: CASSQAGGARTDTQYF. For the CDR3, the DNA is TGCGCCAGCAGCCAGGCTGGTGGGGCGAGAACAGATACGCAGTATTTT.

V is TRBV29-1 and J is TRBJ2-1, with a weak D call TRBD1 (5 bases). The CDR3 loop spans 12 amino acids. CDR1 is SQVTM and CDR2 is ANQGSEA in the germline V gene. V was trimmed by 7 bases and J by 5 bases, leaving 12 bases between them. CDR3 in DNA: TGCAGCGCGCAGGGTGATGACAATGAGCAGTTCTTC. Translating it yields CSAQGDDNEQFF.

The chain couples TRBV14 to TRBJ2-2, with unresolved D. V dropped 0 bases and J dropped 2 bases, with 16 bases sitting between them. Per the germline V gene, CDR1 is SGHDN and CDR2 is FVKESK. This CDR3 comprises 18 residues. The DNA of the CDR3 is TGTGCCAGCAGCCAAGAATCCCTAAAGCGTTACAACACCGGGGAGCTGTTTTTT. Its protein is CASSQESLKRYNTGELFF.

The chain employs TRBV5-8 and TRBJ2-7, with D perhaps matching TRBD1 (5 bases). This CDR3 spans 14 amino acids. Trimming removed 4 bases from V and 2 bases from J, with 13 bases in between. Germline V CDR1 and CDR2: SGHTS, YDEGEE. Here the CDR3 reads CASSPRQRTYEQYF. CDR3 DNA: TGTGCCAGCAGCCCTCGACAGAGGACCTACGAGCAGTACTTC.

The gene calls are TRBV9 and TRBJ2-3; 7 bases map to TRBD1. V was clipped by 0 bases and J by 4 bases; unmatched bases: 5. The CDR3 contains 15 residues. Germline V gene lookup returns CDR1 SGDLS and CDR2 YYNGEE. The CDR3 bases are TGTGCCAGCAGCGTAGAGGGGCAGGGGGCAGATACGCAGTATTTT. This codes for CASSVEGQGADTQYF.

The rearrangement joins TRBV13 to TRBJ2-5, with 7 bases that match TRBD2. Germline CDR1 PRHDT, CDR2 FYEKMQ (reference sequence). V lost 5 bases, J lost 1 base, and 4 bases stayed unmatched. The CDR3 sequence is 14 residues long. CDR3: CASSLRTSQETQYF. For the CDR3, the DNA is TGTGCCAGCAGCCTGAGGACTAGCCAAGAGACCCAGTACTTC.

A remark on this clone: This sample also contains other DNA sequences that code for the same CDR3. This chain links TRBV4-2 with TRBJ1-2; TRBD1 matches at 9 bases. There are 14 residues in the CDR3. The V gene's germline CDR1 is LGHNA and CDR2 YNFKEQ. Losses at the gene ends were 0 bases for V and 7 bases for J; bases not matched to a gene: 3. CDR3 amino acids: CASSQDGTGSGYTF. The CDR3 DNA follows: TGTGCCAGCAGCCAAGATGGGACAGGGTCTGGCTACACCTTC.